These 24 T cell receptor beta chains share one sample of origin, sequenced in a study of cytomegalovirus exposure and HLA in healthy donors. Primers included in the PCR were 60 Vbeta and 13 Jbeta primers. Some clones are missing from TCRdb's copy, which holds only in-frame ones; the method was immunoSEQ multiplex PCR. The data contain about 170,000 clones, more than 80% of them singletons. Sequenced input: PBMCs. The receptor set was obtained from a woman younger than 30 in good health and CMV-seropositive.

This clone has just one count. The rearrangement links TRBV7-2 to TRBJ1-3, with D possibly being TRBD1 (5 bases). CDR3 length: 15 amino acids. Per the germline V gene, CDR1 is SGHTA and CDR2 is FQGNSA. With 5 bases removed from V and 0 bases from J, the gap between germline ends came to 11 bases. The CDR3 DNA sequence: TGTGCCAGCAGCCTACCAACAGGCTCTGGAAACACCATATATTTT. This codes for CASSLPTGSGNTIYF.

V gene TRBV6-1 combines with J gene TRBJ2-6; the match to TRBD1 covers 7 bases. Trimming cost V 2 bases and J 1 base; bases outside gene matches: 5. Germline loops: CDR1 MNHNS, CDR2 SASEGT. This CDR3 has 17 residues. CDR3: CASSEPYRGSGANVLTF. The DNA for the CDR3 is TGTGCCAGCAGTGAACCCTACAGGGGTTCTGGGGCCAACGTCCTGACTTTC.

V and J are TRBV7-3 and TRBJ1-6; TRBD1 is a possible D gene (5 bases). Germline CDR1 and CDR2: SGHTA and FQGTGA. V gave up 4 bases and J gave up 8 bases, with 18 bases separating them. This CDR3 has 16 amino acids. This CDR3 is CASSSAGTRNDSPLHF. Here the CDR3 DNA reads TGTGCCAGCAGCTCCGCGGGGACCCGGAACGATTCACCCCTCCACTTT.

V and J are TRBV2 and TRBJ1-4; 9 bases are a match to TRBD1. The CDR3 loop spans 17 amino acids. Per germline, CDR1 SNHLY and CDR2 FYNNEI. V lost 10 bases to trimming and J lost 3 bases; unmatched junction nucleotides: 15. This CDR3 reads CAIGQGPLLASNEKLFF. DNA for the CDR3: TGTGCCATTGGACAGGGGCCCCTACTAGCGTCTAATGAAAAACTGTTTTTT. Looking up the rest from reference TRBV2 and TRBJ1-4 gives the full variable domain: EPEVTQTPSHQVTQMGQEVILRCVPISNHLYFYWYRQILGQKVEFLVSFYNNEISEKSEIFDDQFSVERPDGSNFTLKIRSTKLEDSAMYFCAIGQGPLLASNEKLFFGSGTQLSVL.

This chain connects TRBV4-1 to TRBJ1-1; the D gene is possibly TRBD1 (6 bases). Between the trimmed V and J ends, which lost 2 bases and 4 bases, there was a span of 20 bases. The CDR3 has 17 residues. From germline, CDR1 is MGHRA and CDR2 YSYEKL. The DNA of the CDR3 is TGCGCCAGCAGCCAATTATTCCACAGGGACGGTCCCACTGAAGCTTTCTTT. It codes for CASSQLFHRDGPTEAFF.

The chain carries TRBV7-9 and TRBJ2-1; 7 bases match TRBD2. Trimming cost V 3 bases and J 8 bases; bases outside gene matches: 10. The CDR3 spans 15 residues. Germline assignment: CDR1 SEHNR and CDR2 FQNEAQ (reference sequence). The CDR3 nucleotides read TGTGCCAGCAGCTTTCTTCGGGGGGTGGGCGATGAGCAGTTCTTC. Its protein product is CASSFLRGVGDEQFF. Based on the CDR3 plus reference TRBV7-9 and TRBJ2-1, the full variable domain is DTGVSQNPRHKITKRGQNVTFRCDPISEHNRLYWYRQTLGQGPEFLTYFQNEAQLEKSRLLSDRFSAERPKGSFSTLEIQRTEQGDSAMYLCASSFLRGVGDEQFFGPGTRLTVL.

V is TRBV6-1 and J is TRBJ1-6, with 9 bases identical to TRBD1. Germline V lookup: CDR1 MNHNS, CDR2 SASEGT. CDR3 length: 18 amino acids. J was trimmed by 2 bases and V by 4 bases; bases with no gene match: 9. CDR3 in DNA: TGTGCCAGCAGTGCGAGGAGGGGACAGGGAGCCTATAATTCACCCCTCCACTTT. Translating it yields CASSARRGQGAYNSPLHF.

This clone was recorded a few times. The chain uses TRBV5-1 and TRBJ2-3, with D possibly being TRBD2 (5 bases). The CDR3 runs to 18 residues. Germline values: CDR1 SGHRS, CDR2 YFSETQ. Deletions cut 2 bases from V and 4 bases from J, with 23 bases between. CDR3 DNA: TGCGCCAGCAGCTTCACTACATCAATAGCGAGAACGGCAGATACGCAGTATTTT. It is translated as CASSFTTSIARTADTQYF.

This clone was counted once. The V and J genes are TRBV18 and TRBJ2-7; 15 bases agree with TRBD2. Germline loops: CDR1 KGHSH, CDR2 LQKENI. The junction had 7 bases not matched to a gene; V was cut back by 4 bases and J by 3 bases. The CDR3 contains 17 residues. CDR3 bases: TGTGCCAGCTCACTCGGGACTAGCGGGGGGACAATCTACGAGCAGTACTTC. It is translated as CASSLGTSGGTIYEQYF.

V usage is TRBV11-1 and J usage is TRBJ2-5, with 7 bases lining up with TRBD1. Trimming cost V 1 base and J 1 base; bases outside gene matches: 6. The CDR3 has 16 residues. The germline CDR1 and CDR2 sequences are SGHAT and FQDESV (reference sequence). CDR3 loop: CASSLGDSSFQETQYF. The DNA of the CDR3 is TGTGCCAGCAGCTTAGGGGACAGTAGCTTCCAAGAGACCCAGTACTTC. Together with reference TRBV11-1 and TRBJ2-5, the CDR3 gives the full variable domain: EAEVAQSPRYKITEKSQAVAFWCDPISGHATLYWYRQILGQGPELLVQFQDESVVDDSQLPKDRFSAERLKGVDSTLKIQPAELGDSAMYLCASSLGDSSFQETQYFGPGTRLLVL.

V usage is TRBV7-8 and J usage is TRBJ2-1, with 9 bases fitting TRBD2. Germline V gives CDR1 SGHVS, CDR2 FQNEAQ. The CDR3 contains 16 residues. The V and J ends lost 3 bases and 8 bases, in that order; junction bases with no gene match: 11. CDR3 coding DNA: TGTGCCAGCAGCTTGAGGGCGGCTAGCGGGGAAGATGAGCAGTTCTTC. Its protein product is CASSLRAASGEDEQFF.

The chain has TRBV18 and TRBJ2-4; 10 nucleotides match TRBD1. V was pared by 6 bases and J by 5 bases, with 7 bases of the junction left unmatched. Germline assignment: CDR1 KGHSH and CDR2 LQKENI. CDR3 length: 15 amino acids. CDR3 DNA sequence: TGTGCCAGCTCCCCGGGGACAGGGGCCCAAAACATTCAGTACTTC. Amino acids: CASSPGTGAQNIQYF.

This rearrangement joins TRBV5-1 to TRBJ2-3; no reliable D call. CDR3 length equals 12 residues. The germline CDR1 and CDR2 sequences are SGHRS and YFSETQ. V lost 1 base, J lost 6 bases, and 6 bases lay in between. CDR3 DNA sequence: TGCGCCAGCAGCTTGCCCTCGGATACGCAGTATTTT. Amino acids: CASSLPSDTQYF.

V gene TRBV2 combines with J gene TRBJ1-4, with a tentative D call TRBD1 (5 bases). CDR1 and CDR2 (germline): SNHLY, FYNNEI. CDR3 length: 14 amino acids. The V gene lost 4 bases and the J gene lost 8 bases, with 14 bases spanning the gap. The CDR3 spells CASSGTTSEEKLFF. The CDR3 DNA is TGTGCCAGCAGTGGGACAACCTCTGAAGAAAAACTGTTTTTT.

J is TRBJ1-2 and V is TRBV14; D is perhaps TRBD1 (5 bases). The V and J ends lost 3 bases and 1 base respectively, with 12 bases between them. The CDR3 length is 15 residues. The V gene's germline CDR1 is SGHDN and CDR2 FVKESK. CDR3 in amino acids: CASSHAGTFNYGYTF. The CDR3 DNA reads TGTGCCAGCAGCCATGCGGGGACGTTTAACTATGGCTACACCTTC.

Comments on this clone: Its ends do not fully match the called genes, so a read error is possible. This chain links TRBV29-1 with TRBJ2-6; tentatively, D is TRBD1 (5 bases). The CDR3 has 12 residues. The germline V gene encodes CDR1 SQVTM and CDR2 ANQGSEA. CDR3 amino acids: CSAGPGANGLTF. DNA for the CDR3: TGCAGCGCCGGTCCTGGGGCCAACGGCCTGACTTTC.

This chain links TRBV9 with TRBJ2-3; D perhaps matches TRBD2 (5 bases). The CDR3 totals 15 residues. V was trimmed by 0 bases and J by 0 bases, leaving 8 bases between them. Germline CDR1 and CDR2: SGDLS and YYNGEE. CDR3 sequence (DNA): TGTGCCAGCAGCGTAGCCGGGGTGAGCACAGATACGCAGTATTTT. This codes for CASSVAGVSTDTQYF.

The chain recombines TRBV7-2 with TRBJ2-2, with 10 bases lining up with TRBD2. V was clipped by 6 bases and J by 8 bases; unmatched bases: 12. Per germline, CDR1 SGHTA and CDR2 FQGNSA. This CDR3 is built from 16 residues. CDR3 protein: CASSLRLAGAQGELFF. The CDR3 region has the DNA TGTGCCAGCAGTTTAAGGCTAGCGGGGGCACAAGGGGAGCTGTTTTTT.

This sequence joins TRBV4-1 and TRBJ2-5, with TRBD1 matching over 9 bases. Trimming cost V 3 bases and J 2 bases; bases outside gene matches: 4. This CDR3 has 15 residues. Germline V gene lookup returns CDR1 MGHRA and CDR2 YSYEKL. The CDR3 sequence: CASSQGTGYQETQYF. DNA for the CDR3: TGCGCCAGCAGCCAGGGGACAGGGTATCAAGAGACCCAGTACTTC.

The rearrangement uses TRBV6-6 and TRBJ1-2; D is unclear. V was trimmed by 7 bases and J by 6 bases, leaving 21 bases between them. The CDR3 is 15 amino acids. The V gene's germline CDR1 is MNHNY and CDR2 SVGAGI (reference sequence). The CDR3 coding sequence is TGTGCCAGCAACCCCCGGGTCGTCGAAAAGGATGGCTACACCTTC. It translates to CASNPRVVEKDGYTF.

The V call is TRBV6-1, the J call TRBJ1-1; 8 bases are shared with TRBD1. This CDR3 has 14 residues. Germline CDR1 and CDR2: MNHNS and SASEGT. Losses at the gene ends were 8 bases for V and 1 base for J; bases not matched to a gene: 6. The chain's CDR3 is CASCSRGQNTEAFF. The DNA of the CDR3 is TGTGCCAGCTGCTCCAGGGGGCAGAACACTGAAGCTTTCTTT.

The CDR3 DNA reads TGTGCTAGGAAGTTCGCCCCGGACAGGGGAAACACCATATATTTT. Its translation: CARKFAPDRGNTIYF. The genes are TRBV12-5 and TRBJ1-3; 7 nucleotides match TRBD1. The germline gives CDR1 LGHNT, CDR2 FRNRAP. J was trimmed by 4 bases and V by 9 bases; bases with no gene match: 12. There are 15 residues in the CDR3.

This chain links TRBV29-1 with TRBJ2-7; weak D call: TRBD1 (6 bases). This CDR3 is built from 12 residues. CDR1 and CDR2 (germline): SQVTM, ANQGSEA. The ends were cut back, 7 bases at V and 0 bases at J, with 10 bases in the middle. CDR3 amino acids: CSGGQSSYEQYF. The DNA for the CDR3 is TGCAGCGGCGGACAGAGCTCCTACGAGCAGTACTTC.

The J gene is TRBJ1-1, the V gene TRBV28; TRBD1 aligns across 7 bases. V was clipped by 4 bases and J by 1 base; unmatched bases: 3. Germline V CDR1 and CDR2: MDHEN, SYDVKM. The CDR3 runs to 14 residues. This CDR3 reads CASSSRTGNTEAFF. As DNA, the CDR3 is TGTGCCAGCAGTTCCAGGACAGGGAACACTGAAGCTTTCTTT. The full variable domain, completed using reference TRBV28 and TRBJ1-1, is DVKVTQSSRYLVKRTGEKVFLECVQDMDHENMFWYRQDPGLGLRLIYFSYDVKMKEKGDIPEGYSVSREKKERFSLILESASTNQTSMYLCASSSRTGNTEAFFGQGTRLTVV.